Each of the 3 T cell receptor beta chains below was sequenced from the same sample in a study of blood T cell repertoires in COVID-19. Only in-frame clones appear in the TCRdb table, and some are missing; sequencing was by immunoSEQ multiplex PCR. The table includes 300,000 to 400,000 clones, roughly 90% detected once. The sample consisted of peripheral blood. These receptors originate from a woman between 65 and 79 years old with COVID-19, enrolled during active disease.

The V call is TRBV7-9, the J call TRBJ1-1, with 11 nucleotides matching TRBD1. The V gene end was trimmed by 3 bases and the J gene end by 6 bases; junction bases not matched to a gene: 6. The CDR3 is 15 residues long. In germline, CDR1 is SEHNR, CDR2 FQNEAQ (reference sequence). For the CDR3, the DNA is TGTGCCAGCAGCTTGAGGACAGGGGGCATCGCTGAAGCTTTCTTT. This codes for CASSLRTGGIAEAFF.

V is TRBV10-1 and J is TRBJ1-2; 7 bases map to TRBD1. Germline V gene sequence: CDR1 WNHNN, CDR2 SYGVQD (reference sequence). The CDR3 is made up of 13 amino acids. V was clipped by 3 bases and J by 4 bases; unmatched bases: 2. The CDR3 nucleotides read TGCGCCAGCAGTGACGGGACAGCCTATGGCTACACCTTC. Protein product: CASSDGTAYGYTF.

This clone appeared once. The chain joins TRBV9 to TRBJ2-7; 8 nucleotides line up with TRBD1. The trim removed 0 bases at V and 2 bases at J, leaving 1 base unmatched. Germline loops: CDR1 SGDLS, CDR2 YYNGEE. The CDR3 sequence is 14 residues long. The CDR3, as DNA: TGTGCCAGCAGCGTAGGGGACAGGCCCTACGAGCAGTACTTC. Protein product: CASSVGDRPYEQYF.